This T cell receptor beta chain was sequenced in a study of T cells after yellow fever vaccination. In the study overall: Researchers used SMART-Seq v4 Ultra Low Input to prepare fractions that had low cell numbers.

Template switching by 5'RACE produced TCR cDNA, adding a universal primer site and UMIs. TCRdb used MiXCR to reprocess the 5' RACE reads, holding one entry per CDR3 protein. The repertoire holds under 150,000 distinct CDR3 sequences, with 7.7% as singletons. This clonotype came up many times. Its specificity is not known. Study-level points and caveats: By day 5 rather than day 15, the secondary response had peaked, though it was weaker. Booster samples showed a return of most primary-vaccination clones (about 96% CD4, over 70% CD8).

The germline gives CDR1 SGHRS, CDR2 YFSETQ. The CDR3 consists of 14 residues. V lost 4 bases to trimming and J lost 2 bases, with 11 bases between them. Here the sequenced sample was CD4+ T cells sorted from PBMCs, taken 5 days after the yellow fever booster vaccination. This chain joins TRBV5-1 and TRBJ2-3; tentative D call: TRBD1 (5 bases). The source of this sequence is a man younger than 40 who received the YFV17D yellow fever vaccine. CDR3 DNA: TGCGCCAGCAGCATCGGACACCCCACAGATACGCAGTATTTT. Residues: CASSIGHPTDTQYF.